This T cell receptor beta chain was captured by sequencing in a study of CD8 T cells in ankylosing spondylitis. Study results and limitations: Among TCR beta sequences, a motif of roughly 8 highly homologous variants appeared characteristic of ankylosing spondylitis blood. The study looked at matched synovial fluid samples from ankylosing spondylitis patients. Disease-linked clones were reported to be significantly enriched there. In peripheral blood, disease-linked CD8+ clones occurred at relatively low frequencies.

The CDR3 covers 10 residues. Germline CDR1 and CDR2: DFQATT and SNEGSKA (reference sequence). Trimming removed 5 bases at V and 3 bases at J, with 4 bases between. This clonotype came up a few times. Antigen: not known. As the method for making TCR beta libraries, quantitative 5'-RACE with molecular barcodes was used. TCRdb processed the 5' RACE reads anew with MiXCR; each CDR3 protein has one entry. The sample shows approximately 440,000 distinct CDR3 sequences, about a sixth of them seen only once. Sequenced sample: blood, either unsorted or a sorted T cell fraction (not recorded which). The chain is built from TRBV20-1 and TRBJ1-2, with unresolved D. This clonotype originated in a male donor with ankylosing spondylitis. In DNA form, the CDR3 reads TGCAGTGCTCCAGACTATGGCTACACCTTC. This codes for CSAPDYGYTF.